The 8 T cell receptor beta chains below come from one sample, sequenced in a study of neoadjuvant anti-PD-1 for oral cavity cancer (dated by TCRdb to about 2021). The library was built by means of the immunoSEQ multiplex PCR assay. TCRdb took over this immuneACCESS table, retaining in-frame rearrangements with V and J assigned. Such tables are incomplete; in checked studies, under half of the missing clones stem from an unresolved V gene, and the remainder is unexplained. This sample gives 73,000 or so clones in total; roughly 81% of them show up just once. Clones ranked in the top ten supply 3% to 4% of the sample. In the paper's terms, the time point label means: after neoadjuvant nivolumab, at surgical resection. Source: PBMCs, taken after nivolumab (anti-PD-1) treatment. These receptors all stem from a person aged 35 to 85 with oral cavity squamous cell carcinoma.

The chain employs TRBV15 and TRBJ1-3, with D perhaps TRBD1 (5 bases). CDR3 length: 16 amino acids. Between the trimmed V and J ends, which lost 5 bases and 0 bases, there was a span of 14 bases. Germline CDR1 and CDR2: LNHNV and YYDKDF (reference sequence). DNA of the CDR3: TGTGCCACCAGCGATGGCAGGGCGAGCTCTGGAAACACCATATATTTT. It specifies CATSDGRASSGNTIYF.

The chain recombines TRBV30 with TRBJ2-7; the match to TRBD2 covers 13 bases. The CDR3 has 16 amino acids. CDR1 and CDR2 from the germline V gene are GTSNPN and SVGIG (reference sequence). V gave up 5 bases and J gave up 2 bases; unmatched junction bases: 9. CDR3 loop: CAWGGLAGQVTYEQYF. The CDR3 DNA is TGTGCCTGGGGGGGACTAGCGGGACAAGTTACCTACGAGCAGTACTTC.

As DNA, the CDR3 is TGTGCCTCCGGGGGACAGGGAAACACCGGGGAGCTGTTTTTT. This translates into CASGGQGNTGELFF. The chain uses TRBV6-5 and TRBJ2-2; 9 bases line up with TRBD1. Trimming cost V 11 bases and J 2 bases; bases outside gene matches: 6. CDR3 length: 14 residues. In germline, CDR1 is MNHEY, CDR2 SVGAGI.

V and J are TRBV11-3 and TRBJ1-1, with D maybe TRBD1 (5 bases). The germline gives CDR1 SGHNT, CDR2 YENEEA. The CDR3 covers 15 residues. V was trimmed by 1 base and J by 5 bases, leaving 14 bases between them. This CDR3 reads CASSLGSGSGTEAFF. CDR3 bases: TGTGCCAGCAGCTTAGGGTCAGGGAGTGGAACTGAAGCTTTCTTT.

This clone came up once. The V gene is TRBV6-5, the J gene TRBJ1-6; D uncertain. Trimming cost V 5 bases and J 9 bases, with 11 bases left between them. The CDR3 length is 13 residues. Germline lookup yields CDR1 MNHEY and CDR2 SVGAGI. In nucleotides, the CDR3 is TGTGCCAGCAGTCAAGGGCCTCGTTCACCCCTCCACTTT. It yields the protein CASSQGPRSPLHF.

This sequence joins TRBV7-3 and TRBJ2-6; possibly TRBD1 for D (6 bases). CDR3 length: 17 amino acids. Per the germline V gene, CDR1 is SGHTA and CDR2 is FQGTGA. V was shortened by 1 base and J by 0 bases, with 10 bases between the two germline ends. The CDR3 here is CASSLMGASSGANVLTF. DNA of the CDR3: TGTGCCAGCAGCTTAATGGGGGCGAGCTCTGGGGCCAACGTCCTGACTTTC.

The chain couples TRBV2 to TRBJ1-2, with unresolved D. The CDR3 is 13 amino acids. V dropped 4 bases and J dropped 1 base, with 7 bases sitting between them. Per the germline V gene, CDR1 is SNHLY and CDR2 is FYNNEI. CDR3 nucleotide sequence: TGTGCCAGCAGTGGGAACAGTAACTATGGCTACACCTTC. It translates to CASSGNSNYGYTF.

The CDR3 sequence is CASSERPGGLWTEAFF. CDR3 nucleotides: TGTGCCAGCAGTGAACGGCCAGGGGGCCTTTGGACTGAAGCTTTCTTT. The chain combines TRBV2 with TRBJ1-1; 8 bases are shared with TRBD1. The V segment lost 2 bases and the J segment 5 bases; nucleotides outside the gene matches: 10. From germline, CDR1 is SNHLY and CDR2 FYNNEI. The CDR3 length is 16 residues.